The clone carrying this T cell receptor (beta chain) was observed many times. Since a much larger clone is just one base distant, this may be a read error. The source of the sample is a study of metastatic and nonmetastatic thyroid tumors. Study as a whole: A comparison of repertoires was made across blood and tumor or nodule tissue from malignant and benign thyroid patients.

This CDR3 contains 14 residues. The V gene end was trimmed by 0 bases and the J gene end by 9 bases; junction bases not matched to a gene: 5. Germline V gene lookup returns CDR1 LGHNA and CDR2 YNFKEQ. Per the original data handling: A classifier for distant metastasis in papillary thyroid cancer was constructed using CDR3 differences observed across clinicopathological groups. TCRdb re-called clones from the PCR reads using MiXCR. The V and J calls here are based on TCRdb, not the publication. The sample yields approximately 9,900 clones, over 9.5% seen once. Not a single patient had been given any form of treatment at any point before undergoing thyroid surgery.

The specimen was tumor tissue. The clonotype comes from a female donor with papillary thyroid cancer or a benign thyroid nodule (not recorded which). Some clones in this sample may be carry-over from other donors' samples. The rearrangement links TRBV4-2 to TRBJ2-1, with TRBD1 matching 7 bases. CDR3 DNA sequence: TGTGCCAGCAGCCAAGATCTGGACAGGCGTGAGCAGTTCTTC. Protein: CASSQDLDRREQFF.